What follows are 5 T cell receptor beta chains derived from one specimen sequenced in a study of blood T cell repertoires in COVID-19 (dated by TCRdb to 2018 to 2021). The library was made by the immunoSEQ multiplex PCR assay. TCRdb re-hosts the immuneACCESS table, in-frame sequences only. Its copies lack some clones; in the studies checked, an unresolved V gene accounts for under half of them, and the cause for the rest is not known. Recorded for this sample are about 9,000 clones; 80% to 90% of them occurred a single time. The ten largest clones add up to 6.5% to 9% of the sample. Sequenced: peripheral blood. The receptor set was obtained from a human donor in a cohort sampled during active COVID-19.

The CDR3 reads CASSQGLAPRVNEQFF. CDR3 in DNA: TGTGCCAGCAGCCAGGGGCTAGCTCCTAGGGTGAATGAGCAGTTCTTC. V and J are TRBV7-9 and TRBJ2-1; TRBD1 might be the D (6 bases). The CDR3 has 16 residues. Trimming pared 5 bases from V and 7 bases from J, leaving 21 bases between. Germline V CDR1 and CDR2: SEHNR, FQNEAQ (reference sequence).

This clone was counted only a few times. The V call is TRBV4-1, the J call TRBJ1-5; D not resolved. V was pared by 2 bases and J by 2 bases, with 10 bases between. CDR3 size: 15 residues. From germline, CDR1 is MGHRA and CDR2 YSYEKL. CDR3 protein: CASSQTLSGNQPQHF. CDR3 DNA: TGCGCCAGCAGCCAAACCCTGAGTGGCAATCAGCCCCAGCATTTT.

This chain uses TRBV28 with TRBJ2-5; D not certain. CDR1 MDHEN and CDR2 SYDVKM come from the germline V gene. The CDR3 length is 17 residues. V lost 4 bases and J lost 1, with 19 bases in between. CDR3 sequence reads: CASSSPLKYSSQETQYF. The CDR3 bases are TGTGCCAGCAGTTCCCCCCTAAAGTACTCATCCCAAGAGACCCAGTACTTC.

The sample holds a few counts of this clone. J is TRBJ1-4 and V is TRBV2; D is undetermined. This CDR3 comprises 15 residues. Trimming left V 7 bases short and J 0 bases short, with 12 bases between. Germline CDR1 and CDR2: SNHLY and FYNNEI. CDR3 coding DNA: TGTGCCAGCACATTGGCCCCAACAACTAATGAAAAACTGTTTTTT. Amino acid sequence: CASTLAPTTNEKLFF. Combining the CDR3 with reference TRBV2 and TRBJ1-4 gives the whole variable domain EPEVTQTPSHQVTQMGQEVILRCVPISNHLYFYWYRQILGQKVEFLVSFYNNEISEKSEIFDDQFSVERPDGSNFTLKIRSTKLEDSAMYFCASTLAPTTNEKLFFGSGTQLSVL.

This clone appeared a few times. V and J are TRBV5-1 and TRBJ2-1, with D maybe TRBD2 (5 bases). V lost 0 bases and J lost 4, with 14 bases in between. There are 16 residues in the CDR3. Per the germline V gene, CDR1 is SGHRS and CDR2 is YFSETQ. The CDR3 loop reads CASSLVGGPNYNEQFF. The CDR3 nucleotides read TGCGCCAGCAGCTTGGTGGGCGGGCCCAATTACAATGAGCAGTTCTTC.